This T cell receptor beta chain was obtained from a study of shared clonotypes between healthy human individuals. The CDR3 is 13 residues long. In germline, CDR1 is SGHAT, CDR2 FQNNGV. The V end lost 2 bases, the J end lost 5 bases, and 9 bases lay between the germline ends. Within Nashville, Tennessee resided all donors, each a Caucasian adult. The assay was immunoSEQ multiplex PCR, and TCRdb's table has in-frame clones only and misses some. The repertoire consists of under 200,000 clones, with just under 95% occurring once and the leading ten covering 0.067%. The source material was naive CD4+ T cells sorted from blood. The sample's subset: CD45RA+ positively selected. The V call is TRBV11-2, the J call TRBJ2-5; possible D gene TRBD1, 6 bases. The receptor was derived from a woman younger than 45 in good health. For the CDR3, the DNA is TGTGCCAGCAGCTTATACAGGGTTGAGACCCAGTACTTC. Its protein is CASSLYRVETQYF.